This TCR beta chain was identified in a study of blood T cell repertoires in COVID-19. Background on the study: Samples came from the United States, Italy and Spain, spanning acute and convalescent COVID-19.

Followed longitudinally, the Seattle patients had been enrolled during active infection. This clone came up once. How the authors handled the data: By means of reference gene primer amplification, nucleated cell counts were estimated. TCRdb's copy holds only in-frame clones and misses some; the assay was immunoSEQ multiplex PCR. V and J calls and clone size are copied from that table; D and trimming were computed from the DNA. The sample has about 210,000 clones; 84% are singletons. Trimming left V 0 bases short and J 4 bases short, with 9 bases between. Germline lookup yields CDR1 KGHSH and CDR2 LQKENI. The CDR3 totals 14 residues.

Sequenced: peripheral blood. The source of this sequence is a woman older than 75 with COVID-19, enrolled during active disease. The genes are TRBV18 and TRBJ2-5; possible D gene TRBD1, 5 bases. The CDR3 is CASSPPAGRETQYF. The CDR3 region has the DNA TGTGCCAGCTCACCACCAGCAGGGCGAGAGACCCAGTACTTC.